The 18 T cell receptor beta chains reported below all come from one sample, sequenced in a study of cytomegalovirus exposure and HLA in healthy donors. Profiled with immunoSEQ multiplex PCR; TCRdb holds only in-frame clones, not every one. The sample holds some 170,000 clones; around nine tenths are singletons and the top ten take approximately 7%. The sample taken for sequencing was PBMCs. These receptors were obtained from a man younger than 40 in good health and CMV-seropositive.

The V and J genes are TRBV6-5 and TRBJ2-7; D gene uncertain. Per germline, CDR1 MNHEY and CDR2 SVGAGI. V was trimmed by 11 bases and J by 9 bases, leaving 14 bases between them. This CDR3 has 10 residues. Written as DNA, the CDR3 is TGTGCCGGCGGTGTAGTACCGCAGTACTTC. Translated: CAGGVVPQYF.

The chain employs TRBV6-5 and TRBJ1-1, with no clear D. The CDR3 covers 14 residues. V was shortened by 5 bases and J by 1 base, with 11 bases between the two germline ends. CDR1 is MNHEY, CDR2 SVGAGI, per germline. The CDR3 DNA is TGTGCCAGCAGTCAGCTCCGTACGAACACTGAAGCTTTCTTT. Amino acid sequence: CASSQLRTNTEAFF.

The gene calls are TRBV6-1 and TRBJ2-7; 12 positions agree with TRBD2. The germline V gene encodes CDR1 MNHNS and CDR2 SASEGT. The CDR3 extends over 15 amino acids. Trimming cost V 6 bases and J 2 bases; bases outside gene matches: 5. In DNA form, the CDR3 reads TGTGCCAGCAGGCGGACTAGCGGGATGCCCTACGAGCAGTACTTC. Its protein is CASRRTSGMPYEQYF.

The CDR3 reads CASSLVDSLGAQYF. In nucleotides, the CDR3 is TGTGCCAGCAGCTTAGTGGACTCCCTCGGCGCCCAGTACTTC. The rearrangement uses TRBV11-2 and TRBJ2-5; D perhaps matches TRBD2 (5 bases). Trimming took off 1 base at V and 9 bases at J, with 15 bases between the two ends. The CDR3 sequence is 14 residues long. Germline lookup yields CDR1 SGHAT and CDR2 FQNNGV.

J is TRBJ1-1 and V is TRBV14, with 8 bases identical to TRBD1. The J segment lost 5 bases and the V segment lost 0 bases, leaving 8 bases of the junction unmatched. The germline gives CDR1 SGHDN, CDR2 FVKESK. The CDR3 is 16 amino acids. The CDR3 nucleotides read TGTGCCAGCAGCCAAGATGCGGGACAGGTATGGACTGAAGCTTTCTTT. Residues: CASSQDAGQVWTEAFF.

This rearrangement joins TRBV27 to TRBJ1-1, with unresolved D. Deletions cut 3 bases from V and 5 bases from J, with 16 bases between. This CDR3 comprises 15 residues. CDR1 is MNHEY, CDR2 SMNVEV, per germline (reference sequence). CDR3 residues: CASSFGSPPGTEAFF. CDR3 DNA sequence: TGTGCCAGCAGTTTTGGGTCACCTCCTGGGACTGAAGCTTTCTTT.

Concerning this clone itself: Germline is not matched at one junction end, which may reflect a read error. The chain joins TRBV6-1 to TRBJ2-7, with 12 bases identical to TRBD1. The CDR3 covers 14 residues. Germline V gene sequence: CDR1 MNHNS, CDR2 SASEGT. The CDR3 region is CASRTGTGGLDLNF. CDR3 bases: TGTGCCAGCAGGACCGGGACAGGGGGCCTCGATTTGAACTTC.

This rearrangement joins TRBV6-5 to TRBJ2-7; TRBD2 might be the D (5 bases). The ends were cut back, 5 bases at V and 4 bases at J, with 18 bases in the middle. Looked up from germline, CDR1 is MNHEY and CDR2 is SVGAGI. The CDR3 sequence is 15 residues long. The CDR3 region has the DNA TGTGCCAGCAGTCCCCTTGGGAGACCCCATTACGAGCAGTACTTC. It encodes CASSPLGRPHYEQYF.

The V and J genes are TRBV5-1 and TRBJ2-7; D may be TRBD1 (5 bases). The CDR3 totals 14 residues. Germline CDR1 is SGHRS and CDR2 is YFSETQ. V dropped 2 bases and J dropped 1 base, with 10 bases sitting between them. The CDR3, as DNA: TGCGCCAGCAGCTTTAGTCAGGGTTCCTACGAGCAGTACTTC. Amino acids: CASSFSQGSYEQYF.

The chain's CDR3 is CASSQEAGTYNEQFF. The CDR3 DNA is TGCGCCAGCAGCCAAGAAGCGGGAACCTACAATGAGCAGTTCTTC. This chain links TRBV4-1 with TRBJ2-1; TRBD2 aligns across 7 bases. CDR1 is MGHRA and CDR2 is YSYEKL in the germline V gene. This CDR3 region has 15 residues. The trim removed 0 bases at V and 2 bases at J, leaving 1 base unmatched.

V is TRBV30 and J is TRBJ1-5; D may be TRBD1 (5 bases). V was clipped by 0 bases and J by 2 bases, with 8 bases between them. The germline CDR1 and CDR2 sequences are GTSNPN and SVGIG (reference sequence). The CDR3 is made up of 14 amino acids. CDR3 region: CAWSVQGGNQPQHF. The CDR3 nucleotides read TGTGCCTGGAGTGTCCAGGGTGGCAATCAGCCCCAGCATTTT. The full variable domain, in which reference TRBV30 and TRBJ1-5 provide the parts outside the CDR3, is SQTIHQWPATLVQPVGSPLSLECTVEGTSNPNLYWYRQAAGRGLQLLFYSVGIGQISSEVPQNLSASRPQDRQFILSSKKLLLSDSGFYLCAWSVQGGNQPQHFGDGTRLSIL.

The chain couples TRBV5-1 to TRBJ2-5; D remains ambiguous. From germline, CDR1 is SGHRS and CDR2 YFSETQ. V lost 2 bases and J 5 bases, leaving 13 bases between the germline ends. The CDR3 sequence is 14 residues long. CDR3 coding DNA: TGCGCCAGCAGCTTAAGTTTAGTTGGGGAGACCCAGTACTTC. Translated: CASSLSLVGETQYF.

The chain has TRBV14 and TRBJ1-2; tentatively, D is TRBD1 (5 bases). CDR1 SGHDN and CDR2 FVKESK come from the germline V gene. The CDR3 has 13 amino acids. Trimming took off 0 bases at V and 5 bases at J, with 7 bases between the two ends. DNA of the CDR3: TGTGCCAGCAGCCAAGAGGAGGGGTATGGCTACACCTTC. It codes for CASSQEEGYGYTF.

The CDR3 is CAWNKLAGGETQYF. DNA of the CDR3: TGTGCCTGGAATAAGCTAGCGGGGGGAGAGACCCAGTACTTC. J is TRBJ2-5 and V is TRBV30; 11 positions match TRBD2. The V segment lost 4 bases and the J segment 4 bases; nucleotides outside the gene matches: 5. The CDR3 runs 14 residues. Per germline, CDR1 GTSNPN and CDR2 SVGIG (reference sequence).

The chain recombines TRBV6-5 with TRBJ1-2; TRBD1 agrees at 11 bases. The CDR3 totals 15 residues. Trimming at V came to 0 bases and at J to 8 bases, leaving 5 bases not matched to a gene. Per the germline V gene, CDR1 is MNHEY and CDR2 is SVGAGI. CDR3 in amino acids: CASSYSGQGVSGYTF. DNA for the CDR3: TGTGCCAGCAGTTACTCGGGACAGGGGGTTTCCGGCTACACCTTC.

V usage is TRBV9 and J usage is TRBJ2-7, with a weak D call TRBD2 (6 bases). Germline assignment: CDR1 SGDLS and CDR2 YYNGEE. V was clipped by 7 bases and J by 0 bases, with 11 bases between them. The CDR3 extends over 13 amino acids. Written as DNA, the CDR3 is TGTGCCAGCGGGCGGGGAAGCTCCTACGAGCAGTACTTC. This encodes CASGRGSSYEQYF.

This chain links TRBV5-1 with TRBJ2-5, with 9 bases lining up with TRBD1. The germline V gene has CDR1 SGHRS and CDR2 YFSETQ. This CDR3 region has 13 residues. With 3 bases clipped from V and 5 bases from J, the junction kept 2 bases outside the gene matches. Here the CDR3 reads CASSWDREETQYF. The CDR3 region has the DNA TGCGCCAGCAGCTGGGACAGGGAGGAGACCCAGTACTTC.

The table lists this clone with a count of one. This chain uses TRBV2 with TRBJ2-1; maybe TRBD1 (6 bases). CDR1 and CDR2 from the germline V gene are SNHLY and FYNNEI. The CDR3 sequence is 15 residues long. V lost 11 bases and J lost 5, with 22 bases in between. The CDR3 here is CASKGGRGPDNEQFF. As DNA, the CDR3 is TGTGCCTCCAAAGGTGGCAGGGGCCCTGACAATGAGCAGTTCTTC. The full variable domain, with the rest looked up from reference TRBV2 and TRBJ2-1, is EPEVTQTPSHQVTQMGQEVILRCVPISNHLYFYWYRQILGQKVEFLVSFYNNEISEKSEIFDDQFSVERPDGSNFTLKIRSTKLEDSAMYFCASKGGRGPDNEQFFGPGTRLTVL.